This paragraph covers one T cell receptor (beta chain) sequence. Trimming took off 1 base at V and 9 bases at J, with 11 bases between the two ends. The CDR3 length is 13 residues. CDR1 is ENHRY and CDR2 is SYGVKD in the germline V gene. These data are taken from a study of glioma-infiltrating T cells. TCR alpha and beta CDR3 regions were amplified from RNA using iRepertoire nested multiplex PCR. Tissue mRNA or PBMC total RNA, roughly 85-450 ng, went into one-step reverse transcription and amplification. TCRdb recomputed calls from the multiplex PCR reads with MiXCR, one row per CDR3 protein. Counted here are some 150,000 distinct CDR3 sequences, about two fifths occurring once; the ten biggest clones make up around 18%.

The origin of this receptor is a human donor with low-grade glioma or glioblastoma, undergoing nonglioma brain surgery, or in good health (not recorded which). The V call is TRBV10-3, the J call TRBJ2-3, with no clear D. The sequenced sample consisted of glioma tissue, nonneoplastic brain tissue, or PBMCs (not recorded which). CDR3 sequence: CAISELGPETQYF. The CDR3 nucleotides are TGTGCCATCAGTGAGTTAGGGCCCGAAACGCAGTATTTT.